This entry describes one T cell receptor (beta chain). Its antigen is unidentified. The data were obtained in a study of graft-versus-host responses after intestinal transplantation. Using immunoSEQ multiplex PCR, the repertoire was profiled, and TCRdb retains in-frame clones only, with some absent. The repertoire holds approximately 100,000 clones, with 90% to 95% as singletons. Study findings and constraints: Some patients had graft-donor T cell macrochimerism. In their allografts, the ratios of graft-versus-host to host-versus-graft T cell clones were high.

The sequence derives from a human donor who received an intestinal transplant. Specimen: unstimulated CD8+ T cells sorted from spleen or lymph node cells, collected before intestinal transplant.

CDR3 bases: TGTGCCAGCAGTTTACAGGGGGGCGCTGAAGCTTTCTTT. It is translated as CASSLQGGAEAFF. This chain joins TRBV6-1 and TRBJ1-1, with 8 nucleotides matching TRBD1. Trimming at V came to 5 bases and at J to 6 bases, leaving 5 bases not matched to a gene. CDR1 is MNHNS and CDR2 is SASEGT in the germline V gene. This CDR3 has 13 amino acids.